This T cell receptor (beta chain) was sequenced for a study of cytomegalovirus exposure and HLA in healthy donors. Whole-study results and caveats: The majority of TCR sequences were rare, yet some public TCRs appeared in many donors.

Trimming took 4 bases from V and 4 from J; bases not matched to a gene: 7. This CDR3 is 17 amino acids long. Germline V CDR1 and CDR2: WSHSY, SAAADI. Primers: 60 Vbeta forward and 13 Jbeta reverse. TCRdb's copy holds only in-frame clones and misses some; the assay was immunoSEQ multiplex PCR. The repertoire has 150,000 to 200,000 clones, roughly 72% of them found once; the top ten carry 1.5% to 2%. In the case of this clone: Antigen: not known.

The sequenced sample consisted of PBMCs. This TCR derives from a man aged 25 to 40 in good health and CMV-seronegative. The V and J genes are TRBV10-2 and TRBJ2-3; 14 bases match TRBD2. The CDR3 DNA is TGCGCCAGCAGTGTACCGGGACTAGCGGGAGTAGCAGATACGCAGTATTTT. As protein: CASSVPGLAGVADTQYF.